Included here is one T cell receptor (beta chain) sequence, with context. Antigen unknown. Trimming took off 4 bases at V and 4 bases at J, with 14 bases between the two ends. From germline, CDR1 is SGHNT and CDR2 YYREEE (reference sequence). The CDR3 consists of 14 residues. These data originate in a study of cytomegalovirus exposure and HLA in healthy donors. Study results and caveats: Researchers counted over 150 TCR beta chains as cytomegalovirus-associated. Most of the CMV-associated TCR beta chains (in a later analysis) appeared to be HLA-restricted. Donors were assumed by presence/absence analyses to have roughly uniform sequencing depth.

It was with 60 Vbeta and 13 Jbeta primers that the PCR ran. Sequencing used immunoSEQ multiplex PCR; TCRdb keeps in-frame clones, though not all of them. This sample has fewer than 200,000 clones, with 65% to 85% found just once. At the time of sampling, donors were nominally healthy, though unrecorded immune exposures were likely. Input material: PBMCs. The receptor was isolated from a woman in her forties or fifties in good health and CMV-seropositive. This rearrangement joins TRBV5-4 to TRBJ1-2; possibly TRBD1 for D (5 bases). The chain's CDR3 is CASSRGGVFYGYTF. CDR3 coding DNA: TGTGCCAGCAGCCGCGGGGGGGTGTTCTATGGCTACACCTTC.